This T cell receptor (beta chain) is from a study of shared clonotypes between healthy human individuals (dated by TCRdb to the early 2020s). Study-level background: The cohort included a few men and a couple of women between 18 and 49 years of age. Per donor, leukapheresis produced somewhere between about 0.94 and 8.9 billion PBMCs. To increase sequencing depth and limit assay-specific biases, different laboratories used diverse techniques to prepare libraries and sequence TCR repertoires. To estimate repertoire size and how much clonotypes are shared between individuals, the study performed deep sequencing of blood TCR repertoires from roughly five healthy adults. For each donor, CD4 naive and CD4 memory were each run on three plates, CD8 naive on two plates, and CD8 memory on one plate.

Of note for this clone: Its recognized antigen is unknown. Per-base quality was not reported, and no clone a single base away is much larger than it.

TCR CDR3 regions were amplified from genomic DNA by multiplex PCR using the deep immunoSEQ assay. Extracted genomic DNA from each cell subset was distributed evenly across all wells of several immunoSEQ 96-well plates, and each plate was treated as a replicate. For sorted subsets, each replicate PCR was loaded with approximately 200 ng genomic DNA, equivalent to about 30,000 T cell genomes. The purified libraries were quantified using a Qubit 3.0 fluorometer, sized with a Bioanalyzer 2100, and then quantified again using the KAPA Library Quantification kit. A separate single-read 150-cycle Illumina NextSeq 550 flow cell was used to sequence each immunoSEQ 96-well plate. The authors' analysis ran thus. Because the immunoSEQ output held only junctional sequences and lacked quality scores, the filtering could not match the filtering applied to full-length reads. To assign V/J genes and CDR3, sequences were annotated against IMGT germline references using PyIR, a Python wrapper for IgBLAST v1.9. Reads were removed for weak V/J assignments (E-value above 1e-6), missing CDR3, stop codons, out-of-frame junctions, or ambiguous translated residues. A V3J clonotype was defined by an identical inferred V gene, J gene, and CDR3 amino acid sequence. Percentage overlap between repertoires was computed as shared unique clonotypes divided by the size of the smaller repertoire. Richness of each repertoire was evaluated using RTK rarefaction, the Chao1 estimator, and Recon v2.1 estimates of unobserved clonotypes. For all TCRbeta clonotypes obtained by the gDNA method from a handful of donors, generation probabilities were computed with OLGA. This immuneACCESS table, as held by TCRdb, lists in-frame sequences with V and J called but not all clones. Of the missing ones, under half trace to an unresolved V gene in checked studies; the others have no known cause. V and J calls and clone size are those listed in that table; D and trimming were worked out from the DNA. For this sample there are around 1.6 million clones; 98% appear just once. The ten largest clonotypes hold around 0.47% of the sample.

The donors were healthy, HIV-negative adults who had no recently reported acute infections or vaccinations. Only Caucasian adults living in Nashville, Tennessee, USA were represented among the donors. Magnetic negative selection was used to enrich CD4+ T cells, after which naive cells were positively selected on CD45RA and the negative fraction became the memory subset. Blood was obtained by leukapheresis, after which PBMCs were separated by Ficoll-Histopaque density gradient centrifugation and cryopreserved in liquid nitrogen vapor phase. Purity and quantity of every magnetically sorted T cell population were checked by analytical flow cytometry. Genomic DNA was isolated from every sorted fraction and measured by UV absorbance on a Nanodrop 2000c. What the authors observed across the whole study: Based on pairwise subsampling, the degree of clonotype sharing among donors was expected to be affected by sequencing depth. Across a few donors, roughly 5.1% of naive CD4, roughly 3.4% of naive CD8, under 2.5% of memory CD4, and 0.4% of memory CD8 clonotypes were shared. Compared with non-shared clonotypes, clonotypes shared by all four sorted-subset donors had higher generation probabilities. Even with the large sequencing depth, rarefaction of the sorted-subset datasets indicated that sequencing was incomplete. Naive subsets generally had larger estimated clonotype richness than memory subsets. The genetic and exposure-history diversity represented was limited by the small number of donors. Only blood was sampled, and tissue TCR repertoires likely differ from those in blood.

Spanning cysteine to phenylalanine, the CDR3 consists of 14 amino acids. The kept DNA is CDR3 alone, 42 bases in frame from the first base. Via the germline V gene, CDR1 is SGHRS and CDR2 YFSETQ. V was cut back by 1 base and J by 4 bases, leaving a gap of 11 bases between them. The chain links TRBV5-1 with TRBJ1-2; possibly the D gene is TRBD1, per 6 matching bases. The sequence derives from a man aged 25-40 years in good health. Material: naive CD4+ T cells sorted from blood. Reading the label with the study, this specimen's cell subset or site is: CD45RA+ positively selected. The bases read TGCGCCAGCAGCTTGACCGAAGGGGGCTATGGCTACACCTTC. Its protein product is CASSLTEGGYGYTF. Where the CDR3 stops, the reference TRBV5-1 and TRBJ1-2 genes take over; the full variable domain is KAGVTQTPRYLIKTRGQQVTLSCSPISGHRSVSWYQQTPGQGLQFLFEYFSETQRNKGNFPGRFSGRQFSNSRSEMNVSTLELGDSALYLCASSLTEGGYGYTFGSGTRLTVV.